Listed below are T cell receptor beta chains from one sample, sequenced in a study of control samples from healthy donors and cancer patients. Produced via immunoSEQ multiplex PCR; TCRdb's table is partial and in-frame only. The data contain about 82,000 clones, over 75% of them singletons. The sequencing input was blood. Source of these receptors: a man between 50 and 59 years old in good health. CDR3s include the opening cysteine and the closing phenylalanine or tryptophan. Each record gives: D gene, J gene, CDR3 length, clone size, V gene, CDR3 DNA, CDR3 protein. A D gene is named only where the DNA matches it firmly. The size field is filled for only some rows; it gives once, few, many or a size class.

D gene: .; J gene: TRBJ1-2; CDR3 length: 12; clone size: .; V gene: TRBV30; CDR3 DNA: TGTGCCTGGAGTGTACCCCTCTCTGGCTACACCTTC; CDR3 protein: CAWSVPLSGYTF
D gene: TRBD1; J gene: TRBJ2-2; CDR3 length: 16; clone size: .; V gene: TRBV5-1; CDR3 DNA: TGCGCCAGCAGCTTGGCCCAAGACAGGGCCGGCGGGGAGCTGTTTTTT; CDR3 protein: CASSLAQDRAGGELFF
D gene: TRBD2; J gene: TRBJ2-7; CDR3 length: 15; clone size: .; V gene: TRBV4-3; CDR3 DNA: TGCGCCAGCAGCCAAGTCCTAGCGGGAGTTTACGAGCAGTACTTC; CDR3 protein: CASSQVLAGVYEQYF
D gene: .; J gene: TRBJ2-5; CDR3 length: 10; clone size: .; V gene: TRBV29-1; CDR3 DNA: TGCAGCGTATTTAAGGAGACCCAGTACTTC; CDR3 protein: CSVFKETQYF
D gene: .; J gene: TRBJ2-3; CDR3 length: 13; clone size: .; V gene: TRBV12-3/TRBV12-4; CDR3 DNA: TGTGCCAGCAGCCGAGGATCCCCAGATACGCAGTATTTT; CDR3 protein: CASSRGSPDTQYF
D gene: TRBD1; J gene: TRBJ1-1; CDR3 length: 17; clone size: .; V gene: TRBV3-1/TRBV3-2; CDR3 DNA: TGTGCCAGCAGCCACAGAGGGACAGGGAATCGCCTTACTGAAGCTTTCTTT; CDR3 protein: CASSHRGTGNRLTEAFF
D gene: TRBD1; J gene: TRBJ2-3; CDR3 length: 15; clone size: .; V gene: TRBV7-8; CDR3 DNA: TGTGCCAGCAGCTTAGAAGGGACAGGGGCAGATACGCAGTATTTT; CDR3 protein: CASSLEGTGADTQYF
D gene: TRBD1; J gene: TRBJ2-1; CDR3 length: 16; clone size: .; V gene: TRBV6-1; CDR3 DNA: TGTGCCAGCAGTGTCCGGGACAGGTTTTACTACAATGAGCAGTTCTTC; CDR3 protein: CASSVRDRFYYNEQFF
D gene: TRBD2; J gene: TRBJ2-5; CDR3 length: 14; clone size: .; V gene: TRBV5-1; CDR3 DNA: TGCGCCAGCAGCCGGGGACTAGCGGCGGAGACCCAGTACTTC; CDR3 protein: CASSRGLAAETQYF
D gene: .; J gene: TRBJ1-5; CDR3 length: 13; clone size: .; V gene: TRBV5-8; CDR3 DNA: TGTGCCAGCAGCCTGACGGGGAATCAGCCCCAGCATTTT; CDR3 protein: CASSLTGNQPQHF
D gene: .; J gene: TRBJ1-6; CDR3 length: 18; clone size: .; V gene: TRBV4-1; CDR3 DNA: TGCGCCAGCAGCCAAGATGGCCAGGGGAGGGTGTATAATTCACCCCTCCACTTT; CDR3 protein: CASSQDGQGRVYNSPLHF
D gene: TRBD2; J gene: TRBJ2-1; CDR3 length: 15; clone size: .; V gene: TRBV2; CDR3 DNA: TGTGCCAGCAGTGCAACTAGCGGGGGCTACAATGAGCAGTTCTTC; CDR3 protein: CASSATSGGYNEQFF
D gene: TRBD2; J gene: TRBJ2-7; CDR3 length: 14; clone size: once; V gene: TRBV11-3; CDR3 DNA: TGTGCCAGCGGGAGAGAAGCGGGACCATACGAGCAGTACTTC; CDR3 protein: CASGREAGPYEQYF
D gene: TRBD2; J gene: TRBJ2-7; CDR3 length: 14; clone size: .; V gene: TRBV10-2; CDR3 DNA: TGCGCCAGCGGGGAGGGACTTTCGGTTTACGAGCAGTACTTC; CDR3 protein: CASGEGLSVYEQYF
D gene: .; J gene: TRBJ1-5; CDR3 length: 12; clone size: few; V gene: TRBV6-5; CDR3 DNA: TGTGCCAGCAGTCCCCCTTTTAGGTCCCAGCATTTT; CDR3 protein: CASSPPFRSQHF
D gene: .; J gene: TRBJ2-2; CDR3 length: 14; clone size: .; V gene: TRBV3-1/TRBV3-2; CDR3 DNA: TGTGCCAGCAGGAAACAGGGAAGTACCGGGGAGCTGTTTTTT; CDR3 protein: CASRKQGSTGELFF
D gene: .; J gene: TRBJ1-1; CDR3 length: 14; clone size: .; V gene: TRBV15; CDR3 DNA: TGTGCCACCAGCAGAGAAACAGGAGGCCCTGAAGCTTTCTTT; CDR3 protein: CATSRETGGPEAFF
D gene: .; J gene: TRBJ2-1; CDR3 length: 16; clone size: .; V gene: TRBV24-1; CDR3 DNA: TGTGCCACCAGTGGCCGGGACATCAATAGGAAGGATGAGCAGTTCTTC; CDR3 protein: CATSGRDINRKDEQFF
D gene: .; J gene: TRBJ1-1; CDR3 length: 14; clone size: .; V gene: TRBV19; CDR3 DNA: TGTGCCAGTAGTATAGGGAAGCTATACACTGAAGCTTTCTTT; CDR3 protein: CASSIGKLYTEAFF
D gene: TRBD2; J gene: TRBJ2-1; CDR3 length: 16; clone size: once; V gene: TRBV6-4; CDR3 DNA: TGTGCCAGCAGTGACTCTGGGCGGGAGGAAGTGGATGAGCAGTTCTTC; CDR3 protein: CASSDSGREEVDEQFF
D gene: .; J gene: TRBJ1-5; CDR3 length: 17; clone size: .; V gene: TRBV10-1; CDR3 DNA: TGCGCCAGCAGTGAGTTGGGGGGGGGTTATCGCAATCAGCCCCAGCATTTT; CDR3 protein: CASSELGGGYRNQPQHF
D gene: .; J gene: TRBJ1-5; CDR3 length: 15; clone size: .; V gene: TRBV6-5; CDR3 DNA: TGTGCCAGCTGCAACACAGGGTCGGGCAATCAGCCCCAGCATTTT; CDR3 protein: CASCNTGSGNQPQHF
D gene: TRBD1; J gene: TRBJ1-5; CDR3 length: 14; clone size: .; V gene: TRBV19; CDR3 DNA: TGTGCCAGTACAGTGATGTCAGGGGGCCAGCCCCAGCATTTT; CDR3 protein: CASTVMSGGQPQHF
D gene: TRBD2; J gene: TRBJ2-1; CDR3 length: 17; clone size: few; V gene: TRBV7-2; CDR3 DNA: TGTGCCAGCAGCTTAAACCCCCCGGTGACTAGCGGGGGGGCGTTATTCTTC; CDR3 protein: CASSLNPPVTSGGALFF
D gene: TRBD1; J gene: TRBJ1-1; CDR3 length: 14; clone size: .; V gene: TRBV10-3; CDR3 DNA: TGTGCCATCAGTGAAGGGACAGGGTACACTGAAGCTTTCTTT; CDR3 protein: CAISEGTGYTEAFF